This is a list of T cell receptor beta chains from one sample in a study of CD8+CD57+ T cells in acquired aplastic anemia. MiXCR was run by TCRdb on the reads, yielding one entry per CDR3 protein. The table has roughly 180,000 distinct CDR3 sequences, around 65% seen once. Sequencing input: sorted CD4+, CD8+, or CD8+CD57+ T cells (not recorded which) from PBMCs. These receptors were taken from a human donor with severe aplastic anemia or a healthy control (not recorded which). CDR3s include the opening cysteine and the closing phenylalanine or tryptophan. The D gene is left open where the match is weak. Only part of the rows carry a size: once, few, many, or a class if the clone is expanded.

D	size	J	V	DNA	CDR3
NA	NA	TRBJ2-1	TRBV7-3	TGCGCCAGCAGCTTGGAGTCAGAGGGGGGGAATGAGCAGTTCTTC	CASSLESEGGNEQFF
NA	NA	TRBJ1-1	TRBV19	TGTGCCAGTAGTATAGGAGGGGGGGCGAGGACTGAAGCTTTCTTT	CASSIGGGARTEAFF
NA	NA	TRBJ1-4	TRBV20-1	TGCAGTGCTACTGCAGGGAGTCCTGAAAAACTGTTTTTT	CSATAGSPEKLFF
NA	NA	TRBJ2-7	TRBV19	TGTGCCAGTAGTATAGATCGCGGACTCGAGCAGTACTTC	CASSIDRGLEQYF
NA	NA	TRBJ2-7	TRBV24-1	TGTGCCACCAGTGATAGGCAGGATCTCTCCTACGAGCAGTACTTC	CATSDRQDLSYEQYF
TRBD1	NA	TRBJ1-2	TRBV20-1	TGCAGTGCTACTGGACAGGGAGGCTATGGCTACACCTTC	CSATGQGGYGYTF
TRBD1	few	TRBJ1-5	TRBV2	TGTGCCAGCAGGGGACAGCCCCTTCAGCCCCAGCATTTT	CASRGQPLQPQHF
NA	many	TRBJ2-7	TRBV5-1	TGCGCCAGCAGCCCCACATCGGACGAGCAGTACTTC	CASSPTSDEQYF
NA	NA	TRBJ2-7	TRBV14	TGTGCCAGCAGCCAAGGTAACCCTAGCGAGCAGTACTTC	CASSQGNPSEQYF
NA	few	TRBJ2-5	TRBV9	TGTGCCAGCAGCACCGGGACAAGGGAGGGAGAGACCCAGTACTTC	CASSTGTREGETQYF
TRBD1	few	TRBJ2-3	TRBV5-6	TGTGCCAGCAGCTCTGTGACAGGGGCCTACACAGATACGCAGTATTTT	CASSSVTGAYTDTQYF
NA	NA	TRBJ2-1	TRBV20-1	TGCAGTGCTGGTCTAGGGTCCAATGAGCAGTTCTTC	CSAGLGSNEQFF
NA	NA	TRBJ1-3	TRBV2	TGTGCCAGCAAGGTCTCTGGAAACACCATATATTTT	CASKVSGNTIYF
NA	NA	TRBJ2-1	TRBV20-1	TGCAGTGCCAGCAGCTCGACAGAGACGTCCTACAATGAGCAGTTCTTC	CSASSSTETSYNEQFF
NA	once	TRBJ2-1	TRBV12-3/TRBV12-4	TGTGCCAGCAGTTTATACGCGAATGAGCAGTTCTTC	CASSLYANEQFF
NA	NA	TRBJ2-5	TRBV7-2	TGTGCCAGCAGCTGGGGGGACCAAGAGACCCAGTACTTC	CASSWGDQETQYF
TRBD1	once	TRBJ2-5	TRBV7-8	TGTGCCAGCAGGGTGACAGGGGGGCAAGAGACCCAGTACTTC	CASRVTGGQETQYF
NA	NA	TRBJ1-1	TRBV3-1	TGTGCCAGCAGCCAAGGGGCTGAAGCTTTCTTT	CASSQGAEAFF
NA	many	TRBJ1-1	TRBV5-5	TGTGCCAGCAGCTTGGGCATGGGGGGTGACACTGAAGCTTTCTTT	CASSLGMGGDTEAFF
NA	few	TRBJ2-7	TRBV24-1	TGTGCCACCAGTGAACCGTGGCAGGGAAGCGAGCAGTACTTC	CATSEPWQGSEQYF
NA	NA	TRBJ2-7	TRBV29-1	TGCAGCGTTGAAGGTGCCAGCTCACCCCAGGGCAGCCACGAGCAGTACTTC	CSVEGASSPQGSHEQYF
NA	NA	TRBJ1-4	TRBV7-9	TGTGCCAGCAGCCCTACAGGGATGATCGGGAAACTGTTTTTT	CASSPTGMIGKLFF
TRBD2	NA	TRBJ2-7	TRBV29-1	TGCAGCCTAAGCGGGGGCCTAACCTACGAGCAGTACTTC	CSLSGGLTYEQYF
NA	NA	TRBJ1-6	TRBV5-1	TGCGCCAGCAGCCAACTACAGGGTTTGGGGTCACCCCTCCACTTT	CASSQLQGLGSPLHF
TRBD2	NA	TRBJ2-1	TRBV20-1	TGCAGTGCACCGCGGGGGGGCGTTGACAATGAGCAGTTCTTC	CSAPRGGVDNEQFF
TRBD1	NA	TRBJ1-6	TRBV19	TGTGCCAGTTCCGGGACAGGGGTTAATTCACCCCTCCACTTT	CASSGTGVNSPLHF
NA	NA	TRBJ2-3	TRBV7-2	TGTGCCAGCAGCCCCCATTTTCCCCCGCAGTATTTT	CASSPHFPPQYF
TRBD2	NA	TRBJ2-1	TRBV20-1	TGCAGTGCTAGACCCTGGTCGTCTAGCGGGAATGAGCAGTTCTTC	CSARPWSSSGNEQFF
TRBD2	NA	TRBJ2-3	TRBV5-1	TGCGCCAGCAGCCCGAGGACTAGCGGTAGCACGGATACGCAGTATTTT	CASSPRTSGSTDTQYF
NA	NA	TRBJ2-3	TRBV25-1	TGTGCCAGCAGTGCCCAGGGGAAGGGCACAGATACGCAGTATTTT	CASSAQGKGTDTQYF
TRBD2	NA	TRBJ2-3	TRBV7-9	TGTGCCAGCAGCTCCACTATAGCGGGGGGGCCAGATACGCAGTATTTT	CASSSTIAGGPDTQYF
NA	NA	TRBJ2-7	TRBV6-1	TGTGCCAGCAGTTATGCTTATCCTACCTACGAGCAGTACTTC	CASSYAYPTYEQYF
TRBD1	NA	TRBJ2-3	TRBV24-1	TGTGCCACCAGTGATGTTGACAGGGCCGATACGCAGTATTTT	CATSDVDRADTQYF
NA	few	TRBJ1-4	TRBV7-9	TGTGCCAGCAGCCAGACCGGCCCGGGTAAAAAACTGTTTTTT	CASSQTGPGKKLFF
NA	NA	TRBJ1-5	TRBV24-1	TGTGCCACCAGTGATTGGAGCAATCAGCCCCAGCATTTT	CATSDWSNQPQHF
NA	NA	TRBJ1-5	TRBV7-2	TGTGCCAGCAGCCCCTACGAGGATCAGCCCCAGCATTTT	CASSPYEDQPQHF
NA	NA	TRBJ2-3	TRBV5-1	TGCGCCAGCAGCTTGGGTTTGGGTGGGGCAAGGACAGTTACGCAGTACTTT	CASSLGLGGARTVTQYF
NA	NA	TRBJ1-2	TRBV10-3	TGTGCCATCAGTGGGACACCTACCGGGCCTCAGGGTGGCTACACCTTC	CAISGTPTGPQGGYTF
NA	once	TRBJ1-2	TRBV29-1	TGCAGCGTTGAAGCCCAGGGAGCTAACTATGGCTACACCTTC	CSVEAQGANYGYTF
NA	few	TRBJ2-7	TRBV29-1	TGCAGCGTGGGGCAAAGCGGCTACGAGCAGTACTTC	CSVGQSGYEQYF